One and the same sample provided the 22 T cell receptor beta chains below, sequenced in a study of blood T cells in healthy people across ages. A second PCR, run for 7 to 11 cycles, used a sample-barcoded 5' primer plus a J-beta primer mix. Via MiXCR, TCRdb re-called the 5' RACE reads, giving one row per CDR3 protein. The table shows 600,000 to 1,000,000 distinct CDR3 sequences, with 55% to 70% occurring only once. The specimen was blood. The source of these receptors is a man aged 25-45 years in good health.

The J gene is TRBJ2-2, the V gene TRBV2; TRBD1 matches 8 bases. There are 14 residues in the CDR3. Germline loops: CDR1 SNHLY, CDR2 FYNNEI. V lost 6 bases, J lost 6 bases, and 6 bases stayed unmatched. In DNA form, the CDR3 reads TGTGCCAGCAGCGACAGGGGAAAGTCCGGGGAGCTGTTTTTT. It specifies CASSDRGKSGELFF.

This clonotype was observed a handful of times. This chain joins TRBV4-2 and TRBJ2-7; D is perhaps TRBD1 or TRBD2 (5 bases each). The length of the CDR3 is 14 residues. Germline-derived CDR1 and CDR2 are LGHNA and YNFKEQ. V lost 3 bases, J lost 2 bases, and 11 bases lay in between. Here the CDR3 DNA reads TGTGCCAGCAGCCACCACACGGGACCCTACGAGCAGTACTTC. This codes for CASSHHTGPYEQYF.

A few counts support this clonotype. This chain uses TRBV12-3 or TRBV12-4 with TRBJ2-1; D remains unclear. This CDR3 is 12 amino acids long. V was clipped by 0 bases and J by 7 bases, with 4 bases between them. CDR3 protein: CASSLARNEQFF. Here the CDR3 DNA reads TGTGCCAGCAGTTTAGCACGGAATGAGCAGTTCTTC.

The table lists this clonotype with a count of one. This rearrangement joins TRBV6-6 to TRBJ1-5, with 7 nucleotides matching TRBD1. CDR1 and CDR2 (germline): MNHNY, SVGAGI (reference sequence). CDR3 length: 14 residues. V lost 6 bases, J lost 7 bases, and 9 bases stayed unmatched. This chain's CDR3 is CASRLTGVIQPQHF. CDR3 nucleotides: TGTGCCAGCAGACTAACAGGGGTTATCCAGCCCCAGCATTTT.

The J gene is TRBJ2-7, the V gene TRBV7-2; D possibly matches TRBD1 or TRBD2 (6 bases each). The DNA matches TRBJ2-5 better at its end, which makes the J call doubtful. The V gene's germline CDR1 is SGHTA and CDR2 FQGNSA. This CDR3 spans 15 amino acids. The CDR3 reads CASSTRGGGRETQYF. CDR3 in DNA: TGTGCCAGCAGCACGAGAGGAGGGGGGCGAGAGACCCAGTACTTC.

This clonotype has more than one count but fewer than ten. The rearrangement links TRBV20-1 to TRBJ2-5, with D possibly matching TRBD2 (7 bases). Germline V gene sequence: CDR1 DFQATT, CDR2 SNEGSKA (reference sequence). There are 15 residues in the CDR3. Trimming removed 6 bases from V and 5 bases from J, with 22 bases in between. CDR3 sequence reads: CSAPEGGANLETQYF. The CDR3 nucleotides read TGCAGTGCCCCTGAAGGGGGGGCTAATTTGGAGACCCAGTACTTC.

This CDR3 is CASSQELQQVPFF. The CDR3 DNA is TGTGCCAGCAGCCAAGAATTACAACAGGTGCCGTTCTTC. The chain links TRBV14 to TRBJ2-1; a possible D gene is TRBD1 (5 bases). The CDR3 runs 13 residues. CDR1 and CDR2 (germline): SGHDN, FVKESK. Deletions cut 0 bases from V and 15 bases from J, with 15 bases between.

CDR3 sequence reads: CASGPGSSEAFF. The CDR3 bases are TGTGCTAGTGGACCAGGTAGCTCTGAAGCTTTCTTT. The genes are TRBV12-5 and TRBJ1-1; D remains unclear. This CDR3 has 12 amino acids. The germline CDR1 and CDR2 sequences are LGHNT and FRNRAP. Trimming removed 6 bases at V and 6 bases at J, with 11 bases between.

A few counts support this clonotype. The V and J genes are TRBV2 and TRBJ2-7; TRBD1 is a possible D gene (6 bases). The V and J ends lost 7 bases and 0 bases respectively, with 13 bases between them. This CDR3 is 14 amino acids long. Germline V gene lookup returns CDR1 SNHLY and CDR2 FYNNEI. CDR3 sequence (DNA): TGTGCCAGCACCAGACAGGAGAGCTCCTACGAGCAGTACTTC. Translating gives CASTRQESSYEQYF.

The genes are TRBV21-1 and TRBJ1-2; the DNA was not used to check the table's D call, TRBD1. TRBV21-1 is marked as a pseudogene. The CDR3 length is 13 residues. CDR3 DNA sequence: TGTGCCAGCAGCAGGAAAAGGACAGATGGCTACACCTTC. Its translation: CASSRKRTDGYTF.

This chain uses TRBV27 with TRBJ2-7, with TRBD1 as a possible D gene (6 bases). V was shortened by 8 bases and J by 2 bases, with 13 bases between the two germline ends. The CDR3 sequence is 13 residues long. Germline V gene lookup returns CDR1 MNHEY and CDR2 SMNVEV (reference sequence). CDR3 amino acids: CASAPGQTYEQYF. The CDR3 DNA sequence: TGTGCCAGCGCCCCGGGACAAACCTACGAGCAGTACTTC.

The CDR3 spells CASSLAGGSPTGELFF. Written as DNA, the CDR3 is TGCGCCAGCAGCTTGGCCGGAGGCAGTCCTACCGGGGAGCTGTTTTTT. J is TRBJ2-2 and V is TRBV5-1; D is possibly TRBD2 (5 bases). The V end was cut by 0 bases, the J end by 5 bases, with 14 bases between. Germline V gives CDR1 SGHRS, CDR2 YFSETQ. CDR3 size: 16 residues. The variable domain in full, completed from reference TRBV5-1 and TRBJ2-2, reads KAGVTQTPRYLIKTRGQQVTLSCSPISGHRSVSWYQQTPGQGLQFLFEYFSETQRNKGNFPGRFSGRQFSNSRSEMNVSTLELGDSALYLCASSLAGGSPTGELFFGEGSRLTVL.

The chain couples TRBV6-5 to TRBJ2-1; 7 bases line up with TRBD1. Germline CDR1 MNHEY, CDR2 SVGAGI. The CDR3 sequence is 14 residues long. V trimming: 2 bases; J trimming: 5 bases; junction bases outside the gene matches: 3. The CDR3 DNA reads TGTGCCAGCAGTTACCTGGGACAGCACAATGAGCAGTTCTTC. Residues: CASSYLGQHNEQFF.

The chain uses TRBV12-3 or TRBV12-4 and TRBJ1-4; D unclear. Trimming pared 6 bases from V and 4 bases from J, leaving 12 bases between. The CDR3 is 14 residues long. CDR3 residues: CASRDGRHNEKLFF. For the CDR3, the DNA is TGTGCCAGCAGGGACGGACGGCATAATGAAAAACTGTTTTTT.

This clonotype came up a few times. The J gene is TRBJ2-1, the V gene TRBV6-4; D might be TRBD1 (7 bases). The ends were cut back, 11 bases at V and 0 bases at J, with 26 bases in the middle. This CDR3 has 18 amino acids. Germline CDR1 MRHNA, CDR2 SNTAGT. Here the CDR3 reads CAAFRRDSAFSSYNEQFF. The CDR3 DNA is TGTGCCGCCTTCAGGAGGGACAGCGCCTTTAGCTCCTACAATGAGCAGTTCTTC.

V is TRBV4-1 and J is TRBJ2-1, with 8 bases matching TRBD2. This CDR3 is 15 amino acids long. The J segment lost 10 bases and the V segment lost 0 bases, leaving 8 bases of the junction unmatched. Germline V gene sequence: CDR1 MGHRA, CDR2 YSYEKL. The CDR3 DNA sequence: TGCGCCAGCAGCCAAGACCTAGGACTAGCTTGGGAGCAGTTCTTC. Translating it yields CASSQDLGLAWEQFF.

The chain is built from TRBV7-9 and TRBJ1-3; 8 bases match TRBD1. Germline CDR1 SEHNR, CDR2 FQNEAQ (reference sequence). The CDR3 contains 15 residues. The V segment lost 3 bases and the J segment 8 bases; nucleotides outside the gene matches: 9. CDR3 amino acids: CASSFYQGARDTIYF. In DNA form, the CDR3 reads TGTGCCAGCAGCTTTTATCAGGGGGCGCGTGACACCATATATTTT.

This clonotype came up a few times. The chain couples TRBV5-1 to TRBJ2-5, with 9 positions matching TRBD1. The CDR3 spans 15 residues. V shed 3 bases, J shed 4 bases, and the junction held 7 bases outside the gene matches. Germline V gene sequence: CDR1 SGHRS, CDR2 YFSETQ. The CDR3 sequence: CASSYSGTGSETQYF. The CDR3 coding sequence is TGCGCCAGCAGCTACTCCGGGACAGGGTCAGAGACCCAGTACTTC.

In this sample, this clonotype turned up once. The chain carries TRBV29-1 and TRBJ1-2, with a weak D call TRBD1 (5 bases). The CDR3 totals 12 residues. Germline assignment: CDR1 SQVTM and CDR2 ANQGSEA. V lost 7 bases to trimming and J lost 6 bases, with 15 bases between them. CDR3: CSAENGGDGYTF. For the CDR3, the DNA is TGCAGCGCTGAGAACGGGGGGGATGGCTACACCTTC. The full variable domain, its missing parts supplied by reference TRBV29-1 and TRBJ1-2, is SAVISQKPSRDICQRGTSLTIQCQVDSQVTMMFWYRQQPGQSLTLIATANQGSEATYESGFVIDKFPISRPNLTFSTLTVSNMSPEDSSIYLCSAENGGDGYTFGSGTRLTVV.

The chain is built from TRBV9 and TRBJ2-1; 9 bases are shared with TRBD1. Trimming took 0 bases from V and 4 from J; bases not matched to a gene: 2. The length of the CDR3 is 15 residues. The germline V gene encodes CDR1 SGDLS and CDR2 YYNGEE. CDR3: CASSVAGQGYNEQFF. The DNA for the CDR3 is TGTGCCAGCAGCGTAGCGGGACAGGGATACAATGAGCAGTTCTTC.

J is TRBJ1-2 and V is TRBV14; no clear D. V was cut by 4 bases and J by 8 bases, with 14 bases left in between. The CDR3 contains 13 residues. Germline-derived CDR1 and CDR2 are SGHDN and FVKESK. In DNA, the CDR3 is TGTGCCAGCAGCCCCGTGACATCGGTGGGCTACACCTTC. Translated, it gives CASSPVTSVGYTF.

The chain is built from TRBV15 and TRBJ1-1; 11 nucleotides match TRBD1. Trimming took 1 base from V and 5 from J; bases not matched to a gene: 3. Looked up from germline, CDR1 is LNHNV and CDR2 is YYDKDF (reference sequence). The CDR3 loop spans 15 amino acids. DNA for the CDR3: TGTGCCACCAGCAGAGCCGGGACAGGGGGTACTGAAGCTTTCTTT. It is translated as CATSRAGTGGTEAFF.